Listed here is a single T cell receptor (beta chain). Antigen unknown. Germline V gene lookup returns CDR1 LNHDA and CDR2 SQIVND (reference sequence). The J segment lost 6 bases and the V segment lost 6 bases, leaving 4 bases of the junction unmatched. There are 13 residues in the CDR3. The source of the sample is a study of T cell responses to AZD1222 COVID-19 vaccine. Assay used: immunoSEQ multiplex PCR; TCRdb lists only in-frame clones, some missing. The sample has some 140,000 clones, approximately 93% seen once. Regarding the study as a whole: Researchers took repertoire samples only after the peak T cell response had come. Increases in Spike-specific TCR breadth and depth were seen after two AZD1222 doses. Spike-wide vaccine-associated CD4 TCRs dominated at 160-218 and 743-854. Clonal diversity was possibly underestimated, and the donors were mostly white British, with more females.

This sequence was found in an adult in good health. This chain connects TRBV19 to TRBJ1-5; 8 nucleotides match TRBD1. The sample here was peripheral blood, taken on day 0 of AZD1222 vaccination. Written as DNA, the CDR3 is TGTGCCAGTAGCACAGGGGGGCGTCAGCCCCAGCATTTT. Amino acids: CASSTGGRQPQHF.